This TCR beta chain was sequenced for a study of T cells in Graves' hyperthyroidism and ophthalmopathy. TCR beta CDR3 region amplification was performed from RNA transcripts. Using the HTBI primer set, a first-round RT-PCR was run on the TCR CDR3. TCRdb recomputed calls from the multiplex PCR reads with MiXCR, one row per CDR3 protein. Of about 480,000 distinct CDR3 sequences listed, approximately 23% are singletons. More than 8 ml fresh peripheral blood yielded the PBMCs. Note on this clonotype: Its antigen is undetermined.

V lost 7 bases to trimming and J lost 5 bases; unmatched junction nucleotides: 5. The length of the CDR3 is 12 residues. The germline V gene encodes CDR1 DFQATT and CDR2 SNEGSKA (reference sequence). General study points: A 13 V-J model separated ophthalmopathy from stable hyperthyroidism. Most thyroid-expanded clonotypes above 0.001 were also found in blood.

This receptor was obtained from a woman in her seventies with Graves' ophthalmopathy. Sequences were obtained from blood. This chain links TRBV20-1 with TRBJ2-7, with 10 bases identical to TRBD2. This CDR3 reads CSGGSGGHEQYF. The DNA for the CDR3 is TGCAGTGGAGGTAGCGGGGGGCACGAGCAGTACTTC.